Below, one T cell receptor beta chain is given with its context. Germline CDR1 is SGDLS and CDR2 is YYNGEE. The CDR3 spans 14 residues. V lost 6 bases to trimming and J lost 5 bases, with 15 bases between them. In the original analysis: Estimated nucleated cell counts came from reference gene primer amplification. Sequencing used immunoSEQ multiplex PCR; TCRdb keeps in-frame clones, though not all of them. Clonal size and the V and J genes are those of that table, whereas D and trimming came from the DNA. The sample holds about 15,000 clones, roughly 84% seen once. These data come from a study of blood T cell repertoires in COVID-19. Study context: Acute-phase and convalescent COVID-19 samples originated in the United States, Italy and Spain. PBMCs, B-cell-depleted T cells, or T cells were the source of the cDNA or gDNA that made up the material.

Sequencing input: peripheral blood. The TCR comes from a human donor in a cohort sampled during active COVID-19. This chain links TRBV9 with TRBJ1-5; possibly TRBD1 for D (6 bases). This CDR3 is CASNPRGGDQPQHF. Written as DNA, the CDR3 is TGTGCCAGCAATCCCCGAGGGGGTGATCAGCCCCAGCATTTT.